These 6 T cell receptor beta chains came from one sample sequenced in a study of CD8 T cells in Susac syndrome (dated by TCRdb to about 2019). Library creation used the immunoSEQ multiplex PCR assay. RNA was extracted with the RNeasy kit and roughly 0.5 to 1 ug was reverse transcribed using random hexamers. Clones were called with MiXCR by TCRdb after fastp trimmed the public reads at Q25, and only in-frame beta chains were retained. Under each unique CDR3 protein, matching rows form one entry showing the most common genes and DNA. The sample table records hundreds of thousands of distinct CDR3 sequences; approximately 95% of these occur just once. 0.1% of the sample is taken by the ten largest. Sequenced: CD4+ T cells from PBMCs. The receptors stem from a human donor with Susac syndrome.

The J gene is TRBJ2-1, the V gene TRBV14; 9 nucleotides align to TRBD2. V was pared by 1 base and J by 6 bases, with 4 bases of the junction left unmatched. The CDR3 runs to 15 residues. Germline V gene sequence: CDR1 SGHDN, CDR2 FVKESK. The CDR3 DNA sequence: TGTGCCAGCAGCCAAGGGCTAGCGGGATTCAATGAGCAGTTCTTC. Translated, it gives CASSQGLAGFNEQFF.

This chain connects TRBV29-1 to TRBJ2-5; 8 bases line up with TRBD1. With V trimmed by 3 bases and J by 1 base, 1 base remained unmatched. Per germline, CDR1 SQVTM and CDR2 ANQGSEA. The CDR3 sequence is 13 residues long. This CDR3 reads CSVDQGAQETQYF. The CDR3 region has the DNA TGCAGCGTTGATCAGGGGGCCCAAGAGACCCAGTACTTC. Variable domain in full (rest from reference TRBV29-1 and TRBJ2-5): SAVISQKPSRDICQRGTSLTIQCQVDSQVTMMFWYRQQPGQSLTLIATANQGSEATYESGFVIDKFPISRPNLTFSTLTVSNMSPEDSSIYLCSVDQGAQETQYFGPGTRLLVL.

The chain employs TRBV9 and TRBJ2-7, with D unresolved. The V end lost 0 bases, the J end lost 4 bases, and 8 bases lay between the germline ends. The CDR3 runs 13 residues. The germline V gene has CDR1 SGDLS and CDR2 YYNGEE. The CDR3 DNA sequence: TGTGCCAGCAGCGTAGACGTACAGTACGAGCAGTACTTC. This gives the protein CASSVDVQYEQYF.

This rearrangement joins TRBV30 to TRBJ2-1; D is uncertain. The germline CDR1 and CDR2 sequences are GTSNPN and SVGIG (reference sequence). The CDR3 contains 14 residues. V shed 0 bases and J shed 3 bases, with 9 bases lying between them. In DNA form, the CDR3 reads TGTGCCTGGAGTGTAGCTCGCTACTACAATGAGCAGTTCTTC. This sequence encodes CAWSVARYYNEQFF.

This clonotype was counted once. The chain combines TRBV4-2 with TRBJ2-5, with TRBD2 matching 9 bases. J gave up 11 bases and V 0 bases, and 16 bases lay outside the gene matches. CDR1 and CDR2 (germline): LGHNA, YNFKEQ. The CDR3 is made up of 17 amino acids. Here the CDR3 DNA reads TGTGCCAGCAGCCAAGAGGGCCCAGGGGCGGGAGGGGGTCCGCAGTACTTC. It codes for CASSQEGPGAGGGPQYF.

The chain is built from TRBV12-3 or TRBV12-4 and TRBJ1-2; D uncertain. V dropped 5 bases and J dropped 2 bases, with 21 bases sitting between them. The CDR3 covers 17 residues. The CDR3 DNA is TGTGCCAGCAGTACCAGGACGGCACAGCTTGCGAACTATGGCTACACCTTC. Translated, it gives CASSTRTAQLANYGYTF.